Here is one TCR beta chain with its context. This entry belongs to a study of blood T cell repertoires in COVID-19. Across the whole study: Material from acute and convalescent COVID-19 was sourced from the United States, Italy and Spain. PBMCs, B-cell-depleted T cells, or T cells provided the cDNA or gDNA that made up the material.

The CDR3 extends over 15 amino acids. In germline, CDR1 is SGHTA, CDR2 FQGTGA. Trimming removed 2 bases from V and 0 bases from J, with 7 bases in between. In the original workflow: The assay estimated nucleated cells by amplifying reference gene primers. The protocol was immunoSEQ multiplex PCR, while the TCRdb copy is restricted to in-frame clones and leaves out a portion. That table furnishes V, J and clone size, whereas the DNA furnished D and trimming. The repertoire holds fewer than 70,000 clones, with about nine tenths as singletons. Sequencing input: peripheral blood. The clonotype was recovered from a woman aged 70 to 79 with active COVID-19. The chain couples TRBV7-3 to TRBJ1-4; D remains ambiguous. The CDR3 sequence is CASSLGVATNEKLFF. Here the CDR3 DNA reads TGTGCCAGCAGCTTAGGAGTTGCAACTAATGAAAAACTGTTTTTT. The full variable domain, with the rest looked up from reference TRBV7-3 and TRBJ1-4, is GAGVSQTPSNKVTEKGKYVELRCDPISGHTALYWYRQSLGQGPEFLIYFQGTGAADDSGLPNDRFFAVRPEGSVSTLKIQRTERGDSAVYLCASSLGVATNEKLFFGSGTQLSVL.